The 29 T cell receptor beta chains listed next were all sequenced from one sample in a study of blood T cell repertoires in COVID-19. Some clones are missing from TCRdb's copy, which holds only in-frame ones; the method was immunoSEQ multiplex PCR. The table includes approximately 100,000 clones, 70% to 90% detected once. Sample: peripheral blood. These receptors were collected from a human donor in a cohort sampled during active COVID-19.

J is TRBJ1-2 and V is TRBV6-5; weak D call: TRBD1 (6 bases). Trimming stripped 8 bases from V and 4 bases from J, with 14 bases between. Germline V gene sequence: CDR1 MNHEY, CDR2 SVGAGI. The CDR3 is made up of 13 amino acids. The CDR3 loop reads CASHPGGGYGYTF. CDR3 coding DNA: TGTGCCAGCCATCCGGGAGGGGGCTATGGCTACACCTTC.

The rearrangement joins TRBV5-4 to TRBJ2-5; TRBD2 agrees at 12 bases. The CDR3 is made up of 15 amino acids. CDR1 is SGHNT and CDR2 is YYREEE in the germline V gene (reference sequence). With 4 bases clipped from V and 4 bases from J, the junction kept 5 bases outside the gene matches. CDR3 in amino acids: CASSQRLAGVETQYF. Here the CDR3 DNA reads TGTGCCAGCAGCCAAAGACTAGCGGGAGTAGAGACCCAGTACTTC.

This chain joins TRBV5-4 and TRBJ2-7; 14 bases map to TRBD2. J lost 1 base, V lost 0 bases, and 6 bases had no gene match. CDR3 length: 18 amino acids. Germline assignment: CDR1 SGHNT and CDR2 YYREEE (reference sequence). The CDR3 sequence: CASSLGLGLAGVSYEQYF. The DNA of the CDR3 is TGTGCCAGCAGCTTGGGGTTGGGACTAGCGGGAGTGTCCTACGAGCAGTACTTC. Together with reference TRBV5-4 and TRBJ2-7, the CDR3 gives the full variable domain: ETGVTQSPTHLIKTRGQQVTLRCSSQSGHNTVSWYQQALGQGPQFIFQYYREEENGRGNFPPRFSGLQFPNYSSELNVNALELDDSALYLCASSLGLGLAGVSYEQYFGPGTRLTVT.

The J gene is TRBJ2-7, the V gene TRBV7-9, with 9 positions matching TRBD1. The V and J ends lost 4 bases and 3 bases, in that order; junction bases with no gene match: 7. The CDR3 is made up of 15 amino acids. CDR1 and CDR2 (germline): SEHNR, FQNEAQ (reference sequence). CDR3 in DNA: TGTGCCAGCAGCTCCGGACAGGGGCCCATCTACGAGCAGTACTTC. Translated: CASSSGQGPIYEQYF. The variable domain in full, completed from reference TRBV7-9 and TRBJ2-7, reads DTGVSQNPRHKITKRGQNVTFRCDPISEHNRLYWYRQTLGQGPEFLTYFQNEAQLEKSRLLSDRFSAERPKGSFSTLEIQRTEQGDSAMYLCASSSGQGPIYEQYFGPGTRLTVT.

V and J are TRBV7-8 and TRBJ1-2; 7 bases fit TRBD1. The CDR3 totals 13 residues. V shed 4 bases, J shed 4 bases, and the junction held 3 bases outside the gene matches. CDR1 SGHVS and CDR2 FQNEAQ come from the germline V gene. The CDR3 nucleotides read TGTGCCAGCAGCTCGGGACAGTTCTATGGCTACACCTTC. Protein: CASSSGQFYGYTF.

V gene TRBV5-8 combines with J gene TRBJ2-1; D gene ambiguous. V was shortened by 0 bases and J by 12 bases, with 10 bases between the two germline ends. Germline V lookup: CDR1 SGHTS, CDR2 YDEGEE. The CDR3 runs 12 residues. CDR3: CASSLVLSWQFF. The DNA of the CDR3 is TGTGCCAGCAGCTTGGTTCTGTCTTGGCAGTTCTTC.

In this sample, this clone turned up a few times. The gene calls are TRBV28 and TRBJ1-2, with 7 positions matching TRBD1. The junction had 7 bases not matched to a gene; V was cut back by 5 bases and J by 4 bases. CDR3 length: 14 amino acids. Germline values: CDR1 MDHEN, CDR2 SYDVKM. The CDR3 region has the DNA TGTGCCAGCAGTCTCGGACAGGAAATCTATGGCTACACCTTC. Encoded protein: CASSLGQEIYGYTF.

The chain uses TRBV28 and TRBJ2-5, with D possibly matching TRBD2 (6 bases). CDR1 is MDHEN and CDR2 is SYDVKM in the germline V gene. The CDR3 contains 14 residues. The V gene lost 8 bases and the J gene lost 5 bases, with 18 bases spanning the gap. The CDR3 nucleotides are TGTGCCAGCGTCCCCCCGGGGGATCTGGAGACCCAGTACTTC. This codes for CASVPPGDLETQYF.

The genes are TRBV5-1 and TRBJ2-1, with 13 bases identical to TRBD2. Germline V gives CDR1 SGHRS, CDR2 YFSETQ. The CDR3 extends over 19 amino acids. J lost 0 bases, V lost 4 bases, and 10 bases had no gene match. The CDR3, as DNA: TGCGCCAGCAGCCCTCCCGGGACTAGCGGGAAAGGCTCCTACAATGAGCAGTTCTTC. Residues: CASSPPGTSGKGSYNEQFF.

The chain couples TRBV7-3 to TRBJ2-3; D is unresolved. CDR1 is SGHTA and CDR2 is FQGTGA in the germline V gene. This CDR3 has 15 amino acids. The V end was cut by 5 bases, the J end by 6 bases, with 18 bases between. CDR3 loop: CASSPGWVRNDTQYF. In DNA form, the CDR3 reads TGTGCCAGCAGCCCCGGGTGGGTTAGGAATGATACGCAGTATTTT.

This sequence joins TRBV28 and TRBJ1-2, with D hard to call. Per the germline V gene, CDR1 is MDHEN and CDR2 is SYDVKM. The CDR3 contains 13 residues. Trimming removed 3 bases from V and 8 bases from J, with 13 bases in between. CDR3 region: CASSLAPFGGYTF. As DNA, the CDR3 is TGTGCCAGCAGTTTGGCGCCCTTCGGGGGCTACACCTTC.

The J gene is TRBJ2-7, the V gene TRBV4-1, with 12 bases matching TRBD1. V was clipped by 4 bases and J by 0 bases; unmatched bases: 16. The CDR3 spans 20 residues. The germline V gene has CDR1 MGHRA and CDR2 YSYEKL. CDR3 region: CASSRARGQGAGGRSYEQYF. The CDR3 nucleotides are TGCGCCAGCAGCCGGGCCCGGGGACAGGGGGCGGGTGGCCGCTCCTACGAGCAGTACTTC.

The chain joins TRBV12-5 to TRBJ1-2; D may be TRBD1 (6 bases). The V end lost 4 bases, the J end lost 6 bases, and 18 bases lay between the germline ends. Germline loops: CDR1 LGHNT, CDR2 FRNRAP. The CDR3 covers 15 residues. CDR3 loop: CASGSEDRPVDGYTF. The CDR3 nucleotides read TGTGCTAGTGGTTCGGAGGACAGACCGGTCGATGGCTACACCTTC.

The genes are TRBV6-6 and TRBJ1-5; perhaps TRBD1 as D (5 bases). The CDR3 is 16 amino acids. Germline CDR1 MNHNY, CDR2 SVGAGI (reference sequence). V lost 5 bases, J lost 0 bases, and 14 bases lay in between. This chain's CDR3 is CASSIGVPYSNQPQHF. The CDR3 DNA sequence: TGTGCCAGCAGTATAGGGGTTCCCTATAGCAATCAGCCCCAGCATTTT.

The chain links TRBV27 to TRBJ1-2, with D unresolved. V was trimmed by 6 bases and J by 3 bases, leaving 5 bases between them. Germline-derived CDR1 and CDR2 are MNHEY and SMNVEV (reference sequence). The CDR3 consists of 11 residues. The CDR3: CASRGYYGYTF. CDR3 bases: TGTGCCAGCAGGGGCTACTATGGCTACACCTTC.

The gene calls are TRBV2 and TRBJ2-1; a weak D match, TRBD2 (5 bases). Germline V lookup: CDR1 SNHLY, CDR2 FYNNEI. This CDR3 is 13 amino acids long. Trimming took 5 bases from V and 6 from J, leaving 11 bases between them. CDR3 in amino acids: CASSLGLVNEQFF. The CDR3 DNA is TGTGCCAGCAGTCTTGGACTGGTCAATGAGCAGTTCTTC.

The rearrangement uses TRBV6-5 and TRBJ2-3; D may be TRBD2 (6 bases). CDR3 size: 16 residues. The germline gives CDR1 MNHEY, CDR2 SVGAGI. Trimming took off 2 bases at V and 2 bases at J, with 14 bases between the two ends. The CDR3 coding sequence is TGTGCCAGCAGTTACGGGCTAGCGTTCGTCACAGATACGCAGTATTTT. This translates into CASSYGLAFVTDTQYF.

This rearrangement joins TRBV2 to TRBJ2-3, with D possibly TRBD2 on 5 matching bases. This CDR3 is built from 16 residues. V was trimmed by 4 bases and J by 4 bases, leaving 18 bases between them. In germline, CDR1 is SNHLY, CDR2 FYNNEI. The CDR3 here is CASSGPDRGRPDTQYF. For the CDR3, the DNA is TGTGCCAGCAGTGGACCGGACCGCGGGCGGCCAGATACGCAGTATTTT.

The chain carries TRBV6-1 and TRBJ1-5; TRBD1 matches at 9 bases. The CDR3 spans 14 residues. V gave up 3 bases and J gave up 7 bases; unmatched junction bases: 4. Germline CDR1 and CDR2: MNHNS and SASEGT. The CDR3 sequence is CASSDTGGGQPQHF. The CDR3 bases are TGTGCCAGCAGTGATACAGGGGGCGGACAGCCCCAGCATTTT.

The chain links TRBV3-1 (or the pseudogene TRBV3-2) to TRBJ1-6, with D perhaps matching TRBD1 (5 bases). The V gene's germline CDR1 is LGHDT and CDR2 YNNKEL (reference sequence). With 4 bases removed from V and 6 bases from J, the gap between germline ends came to 13 bases. The CDR3 totals 15 residues. DNA for the CDR3: TGTGCCAGCAGCCCCGGGGGGAGGCGTAATTCACCCCTCCACTTT. It specifies CASSPGGRRNSPLHF.

J is TRBJ2-3 and V is TRBV27; D is perhaps TRBD2 (7 bases). The CDR3 totals 15 residues. Germline-derived CDR1 and CDR2 are MNHEY and SMNVEV (reference sequence). The V end was cut by 2 bases, the J end by 6 bases, with 15 bases between. CDR3 DNA sequence: TGTGCCAGCAGTTTAAGTCGCGGGGGCTCGGATACGCAGTATTTT. Amino acids: CASSLSRGGSDTQYF.

The V and J genes are TRBV28 and TRBJ2-5; D perhaps matches TRBD1 (6 bases). V lost 1 base and J lost 3, with 12 bases in between. The CDR3 extends over 15 amino acids. The germline CDR1 and CDR2 sequences are MDHEN and SYDVKM. Here the CDR3 reads CASSLFGQKKETQYF. The CDR3 nucleotides are TGTGCCAGCAGTTTATTTGGACAGAAAAAAGAGACCCAGTACTTC.

This clone was counted once. V gene TRBV29-1 combines with J gene TRBJ2-7; possibly TRBD1 for D (6 bases). V gave up 4 bases and J gave up 5 bases, with 12 bases separating them. This CDR3 region has 12 residues. CDR1 is SQVTM and CDR2 is ANQGSEA in the germline V gene. The CDR3 is CSVVHRDHEQYF. The CDR3 DNA reads as TGCAGCGTTGTACACAGGGACCACGAGCAGTACTTC.

CDR3 DNA sequence: TGTGCCTGGAGTGTTGAGAGGCGGAGCTACTATGGCTACACCTTC. Its translation: CAWSVERRSYYGYTF. The V and J genes are TRBV30 and TRBJ1-2; D unresolved. The germline V and J ends were trimmed by 0 bases and 3 bases, with 14 bases remaining between them. Germline values: CDR1 GTSNPN, CDR2 SVGIG (reference sequence). CDR3 length: 15 amino acids.

V usage is TRBV20-1 and J usage is TRBJ2-5; TRBD2 might be the D (6 bases). Trimming left V 3 bases short and J 5 bases short, with 7 bases between. The CDR3 length is 11 residues. In germline, CDR1 is DFQATT, CDR2 SNEGSKA (reference sequence). The CDR3 sequence is CSASGGETQYF. The CDR3 DNA reads TGCAGTGCTAGCGGAGGGGAGACCCAGTACTTC.

This chain links TRBV24-1 with TRBJ1-4, with TRBD1 matching 8 bases. CDR3 size: 17 residues. After removal of 0 bases from V and 3 bases from J, the junction contained 5 bases not matched to a gene. Germline V gene sequence: CDR1 KGHDR, CDR2 SFDVKD. CDR3 sequence reads: CATSDLQGALSNEKLFF. In DNA, the CDR3 is TGTGCCACCAGTGATTTGCAGGGGGCGCTATCTAATGAAAAACTGTTTTTT.

The chain links TRBV19 to TRBJ2-6; 11 bases agree with TRBD1. This CDR3 is built from 18 residues. V lost 4 bases to trimming and J lost 0 bases; unmatched junction nucleotides: 5. Per germline, CDR1 LNHDA and CDR2 SQIVND (reference sequence). The CDR3 nucleotides read TGTGCCAGTAGTACCCTGGGACAGGGGGACTCTGGGGCCAACGTCCTGACTTTC. It translates to CASSTLGQGDSGANVLTF. The full variable domain, its missing parts supplied by reference TRBV19 and TRBJ2-6, is DGGITQSPKYLFRKEGQNVTLSCEQNLNHDAMYWYRQDPGQGLRLIYYSQIVNDFQKGDIAEGYSVSREKKESFPLTVTSAQKNPTAFYLCASSTLGQGDSGANVLTFGAGSRLTVL.

The genes are TRBV19 and TRBJ2-1; 8 nucleotides line up with TRBD2. The J segment lost 8 bases and the V segment lost 3 bases, leaving 6 bases of the junction unmatched. The CDR3 is 14 residues long. The germline V gene encodes CDR1 LNHDA and CDR2 SQIVND (reference sequence). The CDR3 DNA is TGTGCCAGTAGTATGATCGGGAGGGGCCATGAGCAGTTCTTC. Residues: CASSMIGRGHEQFF. The full variable domain, completed using reference TRBV19 and TRBJ2-1, is DGGITQSPKYLFRKEGQNVTLSCEQNLNHDAMYWYRQDPGQGLRLIYYSQIVNDFQKGDIAEGYSVSREKKESFPLTVTSAQKNPTAFYLCASSMIGRGHEQFFGPGTRLTVL.

CDR3 loop: CASFPGGPNYGYTF. The CDR3 DNA reads as TGTGCCAGTTTCCCGGGGGGCCCTAACTATGGCTACACCTTC. This chain uses TRBV28 with TRBJ1-2; tentatively, D is TRBD1 (6 bases). Germline CDR1 is MDHEN and CDR2 is SYDVKM. The CDR3 consists of 14 residues. V lost 9 bases and J lost 0, with 14 bases in between.